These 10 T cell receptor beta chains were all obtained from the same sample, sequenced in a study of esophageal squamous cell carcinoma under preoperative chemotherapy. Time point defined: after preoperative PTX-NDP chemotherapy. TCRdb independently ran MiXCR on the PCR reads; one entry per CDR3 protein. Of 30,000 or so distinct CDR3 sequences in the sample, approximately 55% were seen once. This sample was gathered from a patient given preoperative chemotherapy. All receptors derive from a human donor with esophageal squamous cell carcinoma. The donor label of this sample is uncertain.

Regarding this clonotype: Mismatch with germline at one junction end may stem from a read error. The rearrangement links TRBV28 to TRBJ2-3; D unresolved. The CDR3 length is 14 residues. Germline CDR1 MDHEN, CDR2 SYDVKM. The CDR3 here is CASSFVADQDTQYF. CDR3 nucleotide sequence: TGTGCCAGCAGTTTTGTAGCAGACCAAGATACGCAGTATTTC.

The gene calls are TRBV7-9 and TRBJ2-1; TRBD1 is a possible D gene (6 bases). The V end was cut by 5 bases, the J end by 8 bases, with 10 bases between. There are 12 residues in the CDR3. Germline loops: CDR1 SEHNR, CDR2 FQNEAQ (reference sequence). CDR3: CASSVWTDEQFF. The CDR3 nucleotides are TGTGCCAGCAGCGTCTGGACAGATGAGCAGTTCTTC.

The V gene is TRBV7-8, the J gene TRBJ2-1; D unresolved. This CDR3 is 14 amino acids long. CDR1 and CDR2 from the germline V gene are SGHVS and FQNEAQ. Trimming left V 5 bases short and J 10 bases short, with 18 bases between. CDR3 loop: CASSPSDSAYEQFF. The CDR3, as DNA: TGTGCCAGCAGCCCAAGTGACTCAGCCTACGAGCAGTTCTTC.

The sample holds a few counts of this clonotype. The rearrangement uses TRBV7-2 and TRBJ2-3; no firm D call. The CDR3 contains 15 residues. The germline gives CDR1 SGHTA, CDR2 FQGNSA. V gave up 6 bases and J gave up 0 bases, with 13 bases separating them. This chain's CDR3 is CASRKRRDSTDTQYF. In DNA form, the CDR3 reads TGTGCCAGCAGGAAGCGTAGAGATAGCACAGATACGCAGTATTTT. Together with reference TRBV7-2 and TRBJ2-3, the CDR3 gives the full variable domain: GAGVSQSPSNKVTEKGKDVELRCDPISGHTALYWYRQSLGQGLEFLIYFQGNSAPDKSGLPSDRFSAERTGGSVSTLTIQRTQQEDSAVYLCASRKRRDSTDTQYFGPGTRLTVL.

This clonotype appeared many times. CDR3 bases: TGTGCCAGCAGCTCTCCGGGGAGCGAGCAGTACTTC. Translation gives CASSSPGSEQYF. The rearrangement joins TRBV7-2 to TRBJ2-5, with D possibly matching TRBD2 (5 bases). The J call is doubtful: the DNA matches TRBJ2-7 better. In germline, CDR1 is SGHTA, CDR2 FQGNSA. The length of the CDR3 is 12 residues.

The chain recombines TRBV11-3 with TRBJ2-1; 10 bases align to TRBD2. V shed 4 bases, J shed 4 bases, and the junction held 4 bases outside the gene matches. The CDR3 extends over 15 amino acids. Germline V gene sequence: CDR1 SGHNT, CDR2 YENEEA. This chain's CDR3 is CASSSSGSRYNEQFF. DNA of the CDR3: TGTGCCAGCAGCTCTAGCGGGAGTCGGTACAATGAGCAGTTCTTC.

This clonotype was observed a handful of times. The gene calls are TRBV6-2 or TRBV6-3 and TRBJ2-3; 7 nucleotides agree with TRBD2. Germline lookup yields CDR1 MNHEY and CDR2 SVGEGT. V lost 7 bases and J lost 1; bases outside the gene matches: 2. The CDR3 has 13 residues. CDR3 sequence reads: CASNRGGTDTQYF. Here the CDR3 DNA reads TGTGCCAGCAATCGGGGGGGCACAGATACGCAGTATTTT.

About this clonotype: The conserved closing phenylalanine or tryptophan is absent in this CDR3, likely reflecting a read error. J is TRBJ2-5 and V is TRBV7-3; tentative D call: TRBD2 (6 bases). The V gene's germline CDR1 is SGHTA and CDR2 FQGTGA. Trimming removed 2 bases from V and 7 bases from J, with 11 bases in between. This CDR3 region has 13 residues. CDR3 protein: CASSLGGLTTQYS. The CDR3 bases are TGTGCCAGCAGCTTAGGAGGGCTAACGACCCAGTACTCC.

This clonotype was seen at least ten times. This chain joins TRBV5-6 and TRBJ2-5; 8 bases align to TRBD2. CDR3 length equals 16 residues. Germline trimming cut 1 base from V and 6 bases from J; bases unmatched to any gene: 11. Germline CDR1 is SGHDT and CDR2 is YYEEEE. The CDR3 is CASSLSGGGRQKTQYF. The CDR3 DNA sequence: TGTGCCAGCAGCTTGTCCGGGGGGGGGCGTCAGAAGACCCAGTACTTC.

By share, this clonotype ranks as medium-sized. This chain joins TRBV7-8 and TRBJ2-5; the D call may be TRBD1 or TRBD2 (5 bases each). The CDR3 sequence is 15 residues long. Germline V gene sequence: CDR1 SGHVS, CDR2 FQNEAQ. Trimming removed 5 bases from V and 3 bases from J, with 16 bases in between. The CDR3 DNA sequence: TGTGCCAGCAGCCCCCTCGCTGGGGGAAAAGAGACCCAGTACTTC. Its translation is CASSPLAGGKETQYF.